This TCR beta chain was identified during a study of shared clonotypes between healthy human individuals. TCRdb's table, derived via immunoSEQ multiplex PCR, lists solely in-frame clones and lacks some. The sample lists around 300,000 clones, roughly 87% occurring once. Trimming stripped 2 bases from V and 5 bases from J, with 12 bases between. The CDR3 covers 14 residues. The germline CDR1 and CDR2 sequences are MDHEN and SYDVKM. Sequencing was done on a sample of memory CD8+ T cells sorted from blood. Described subset: CD45RO+ cells pooled with CCR7-negative TemRA cells. The origin of this receptor is a man aged 18 to 30 in good health. The chain recombines TRBV28 with TRBJ1-2; D might be TRBD1 (6 bases). The chain's CDR3 is CASSLQGLGYGYTF. In DNA, the CDR3 is TGTGCCAGCAGTTTACAGGGGTTGGGTTATGGCTACACCTTC.